This T cell receptor (beta chain) was documented in a study of T cell changes during pregnancy in multiple sclerosis. Profiling relied on immunoSEQ multiplex PCR, and the TCRdb table lists in-frame clones only, not all of them. The data contain some 37,000 clones, more than 85% of them seen just once; the ten biggest clones take up around 10%. The receptor comes from a female donor with multiple sclerosis, enrolled in a pregnancy study. The sequencing used CD8+ T cells from peripheral blood mononuclear cells, collected after pregnancy.

The CDR3 bases are TGTGCCAGCAGCCCCCGGGACAGCGACTACGAGCAGTACTTC. It specifies CASSPRDSDYEQYF. The chain has TRBV9 and TRBJ2-7, with 7 positions matching TRBD1. V lost 4 bases, J lost 3 bases, and 7 bases stayed unmatched. Per germline, CDR1 SGDLS and CDR2 YYNGEE. This CDR3 spans 14 amino acids.